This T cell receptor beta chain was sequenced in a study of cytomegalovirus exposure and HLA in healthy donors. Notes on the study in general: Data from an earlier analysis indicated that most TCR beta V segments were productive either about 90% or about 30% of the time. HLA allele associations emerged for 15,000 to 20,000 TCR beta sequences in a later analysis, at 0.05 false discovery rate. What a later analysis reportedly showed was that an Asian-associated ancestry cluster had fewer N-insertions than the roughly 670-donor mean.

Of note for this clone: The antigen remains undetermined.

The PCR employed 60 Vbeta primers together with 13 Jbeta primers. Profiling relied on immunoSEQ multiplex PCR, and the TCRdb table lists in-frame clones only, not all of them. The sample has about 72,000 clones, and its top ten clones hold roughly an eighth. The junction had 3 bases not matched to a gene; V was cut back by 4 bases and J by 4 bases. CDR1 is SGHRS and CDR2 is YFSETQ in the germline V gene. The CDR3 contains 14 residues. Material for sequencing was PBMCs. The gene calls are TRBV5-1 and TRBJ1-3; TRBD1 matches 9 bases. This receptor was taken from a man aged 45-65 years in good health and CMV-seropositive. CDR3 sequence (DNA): TGCGCCAGCAGCACGGGACAGGGAGGAAACACCATATATTTT. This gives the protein CASSTGQGGNTIYF.